The T cell receptor beta chain described here comes from a study of T-cell reconstitution after alpha-beta-depleted transplantation in children. This clonotype was seen only a few times. The TCRbeta library was prepared with unique molecular identifiers. From the PCR reads, TCRdb called clonotypes with MiXCR, one entry per CDR3 protein. This sample has 450,000 to 600,000 distinct CDR3 sequences, with approximately 16% found just once. With 8 bases removed from V and 1 base from J, the gap between germline ends came to 15 bases. The CDR3 length is 13 residues. Germline V gene sequence: CDR1 DFQATT, CDR2 SNEGSKA (reference sequence).

V is TRBV20-1 and J is TRBJ2-7; the D call may be TRBD1 or TRBD2 (5 bases each). The sample was PBMCs from the stem cell graft donor, taken from the stem cell graft. The sequence derives from a human donor who donated a stem cell graft to a child with acute lymphoblastic leukemia. The CDR3 here is CSSTGTQSYEQYF. CDR3 nucleotide sequence: TGCAGTTCAACCGGGACCCAGTCCTACGAGCAGTACTTC.